This T cell receptor beta chain was captured in a study of blood T cell repertoires in COVID-19 (dated by TCRdb to between 2020 and 2021). As for the study more broadly: Collaborator samples came from the United States, Italy and Spain and covered acute and convalescent phases of COVID-19. HLA class I and class II types, where available, came from metadata supplied by the sample provider rather than from assay-based typing. Nearly every sample came with metadata listing a de-identified subject ID, COVID-19 status, age in years and sex. The repertoires were released in a freely available public database meant as a resource for research on the immune response to SARS-CoV-2. The samples were drawn from the first 160 participants of the ongoing ImmuneRACE study and from some 1,300 subjects provided by 6 global collaborators. Deeply sampled blood TCRbeta repertoires from subjects exposed to, actively infected with, or recovered from COVID-19 were included in the dataset. The prospective study material was composed of cDNA or gDNA derived from T cells, B-cell-depleted T cells, or PBMCs.

What the research found in general, with its limitations: The quantity of clinical and demographic metadata differed by source and by participant and was supplied without curation.

TCRbeta CDR3 regions were amplified from genomic DNA using the immunoSEQ Assay, a bias-controlled multiplex PCR. The authors' analysis ran thus. Within the assay, amplification of reference gene primers was used to estimate how many nucleated cells each sample contained. To quantify the absolute abundance of each unique TCRbeta CDR3 rearrangement, sequence reads were collapsed and filtered. Productive Simpson clonality was computed per sample as the square root of Simpson's diversity index over productive rearrangements. TCRdb carries this immuneACCESS record with in-frame sequences only. Its versions omit some clonotypes, under half of them owing to an unresolved V gene in the studies checked, with the rest unexplained. V and J calls plus clone size are reproduced from that table; the DNA served to infer D and trimming. The sample table lists hundreds of thousands of clones, over 75% of them with a count of one. The top ten hold approximately 7.8% of the sample.

Another Seattle source contributed samples from volunteer blood donors who had recovered from COVID-19. Collaborating institutions collected whole blood in K2EDTA tubes following their own protocols. Collaborator samples were shipped for TCRbeta analysis as frozen whole blood, isolated PBMCs, or DNA extracted from either sample type. With respect to this clone: What this receptor recognizes is not known. No clone much larger than this one lies a single base away; base qualities are absent.

The sequencing sample was made of peripheral blood. The receptor was derived from a woman between 45 and 60 years old who had recovered from COVID-19.

The CDR3 has the sequence CATSDPGTGMSGELFF. The DNA is TGTGCCACCAGTGACCCCGGGACAGGGATGTCTGGGGAGCTGTTTTTT. The V and J genes are TRBV24-1 and TRBJ2-2; 9 of the junction bases match TRBD1. The CDR3, from cysteine to phenylalanine, totals 16 residues. Only the CDR3 DNA stays, 48 bases, in frame from base 1. V ends up 4 bases short and J 8 bases short, with an unmatched junction base count of 10. The CDR1 and CDR2 encoded by the germline V gene are KGHDR and SFDVKD.